This T cell receptor (beta chain) comes out of a study of CD8+ T cells in alopecia areata (dated by TCRdb to about 2018). With regard to the full study: Treated patients were enrolled in an open-label pilot trial of oral tofacitinib at 5 to 10 mg twice daily for moderate-to-severe alopecia areata. Scalp clonality was compared across normal scalp (n=4), patchy alopecia areata scalp (n=8), and alopecia totalis/universalis scalp (n=8). RNA came from the PAXgene miRNA kit for fixed scalp, the miRNeasy kit for PBMCs, and the RNeasy kit for mouse skin. Amplification of TCRbeta CDR3 regions was done by immunoSEQ multiplex PCR using 35 Vbeta forward primers and 13 Jbeta reverse primers. Tofacitinib-treated patients had biopsies at baseline and at 4 and 24 weeks of treatment, with a later scalp biopsy in several patients. The study used high-throughput TCRbeta sequencing to examine T cell clonal expansion in alopecia areata, in both the C3H/HeJ mouse model and human patients. The SALT score, which quantifies the percentage of affected scalp surface area, was used to measure disease severity in treated patients. Patients received tofacitinib for 6 to 18 months and were then followed off drug for 6 months to check for delayed response and recurrence. Scalp tissue and sorted CD4+ and CD8+ peripheral blood T cells from patchy and totalis/universalis alopecia areata patients and from healthy controls were covered by human TCRbeta sequencing. General conclusions and limits of the study: Tofacitinib significantly lowered scalp clonality and the number of expanded CD8+ clones among the top 100 scalp clones. Resident alphabeta T cells in normal human skin are also sequenced, complicating scalp TCR repertoire analysis, unlike mouse skin dominated by gammadelta T cells. The treated cohort was small, with a single nonresponder, so links between baseline CD8+ expansion and response need larger studies. Shared TCR sequences between patients were less evident than in mice, which may be partly attributable to HLA diversity in the patient population. During tofacitinib treatment, many expanded lesional clones remained in scalp and blood, and this persistence may partly explain relapse after treatment is stopped. Compared with normal scalp, lesional scalp had higher clonality and more expanded CD8+ clones, particularly in alopecia totalis/universalis, a pattern that suggests antigenic drive.

This clone was seen more than once but under ten times. The target of this receptor is not known. No much larger clone is present one base from it, and per-base qualities are unavailable. The germline V end is reduced by 5 bases and the J end by 2 bases; junction bases left unmatched: 6. CDR1 and CDR2 are drawn from the germline V gene: SGHTA, FQGTGA. The CDR3 numbers 15 residues from cysteine through phenylalanine. Only CDR3 DNA is held: 45 bases, read in frame from base 1. The receptor library was made with the immunoSEQ multiplex PCR assay. RNA was extracted from all samples and reverse transcribed into cDNA, which served as template for TCR sequencing. First-strand cDNA was synthesized using SuperScript III with a 2:1 mix of oligo-dT and random hexamers. A synthetic immune receptor repertoire was used to gauge amplification bias, and whatever bias remained was removed computationally. The authors processed their data as follows. Raw reads were preprocessed to remove errors, and CDR3 was defined by IMGT conventions from the conserved cysteine to phenylalanine. Clonality was calculated as 1 minus Shannon entropy normalized by log2 of the number of productive unique TCRs. Scalp TCRbeta sequences were cross-referenced with sorted blood CD4 and CD8 repertoires so that the CD4 or CD8 identity of scalp clones could be inferred. TCRdb's version of the immuneACCESS table is confined to in-frame rearrangements and falls short of the full clone set. An unresolved V gene accounts for under half of the shortfall where checked; the remainder is of unknown origin. That table gives V, J and clone size, and the DNA gave D and trimming. The sample yields about 220,000 clones; roughly 56% were counted once. The ten biggest clones cover about 1.4% of the sample.

The time point label here, explained by the study, means: less than five weeks on oral tofacitinib. The sample's treatment or condition label, in plain terms: oral pan-JAK inhibitor, 5-10 mg twice daily. Lesional scalp punch biopsies and peripheral blood were obtained from alopecia areata patients. PBMCs were isolated by density centrifugation and stained for CD3, CD4 and CD8, and CD4+ and CD8+ T cells were sorted on a FACSAria. This TCR was recovered from a human donor with alopecia areata. The receptor chain draws on TRBV7-3 and TRBJ2-3, with TRBD2 identical over 8 junction bases. The sequenced sample was CD4+ T cells sorted from blood, obtained at week 4, from a patient treated with tofacitinib. CDR3 reads: CASSPGGLATDTQYF. Read as DNA, the sequence is TGTGCCAGCAGCCCCGGCGGACTAGCCACAGATACGCAGTATTTT.